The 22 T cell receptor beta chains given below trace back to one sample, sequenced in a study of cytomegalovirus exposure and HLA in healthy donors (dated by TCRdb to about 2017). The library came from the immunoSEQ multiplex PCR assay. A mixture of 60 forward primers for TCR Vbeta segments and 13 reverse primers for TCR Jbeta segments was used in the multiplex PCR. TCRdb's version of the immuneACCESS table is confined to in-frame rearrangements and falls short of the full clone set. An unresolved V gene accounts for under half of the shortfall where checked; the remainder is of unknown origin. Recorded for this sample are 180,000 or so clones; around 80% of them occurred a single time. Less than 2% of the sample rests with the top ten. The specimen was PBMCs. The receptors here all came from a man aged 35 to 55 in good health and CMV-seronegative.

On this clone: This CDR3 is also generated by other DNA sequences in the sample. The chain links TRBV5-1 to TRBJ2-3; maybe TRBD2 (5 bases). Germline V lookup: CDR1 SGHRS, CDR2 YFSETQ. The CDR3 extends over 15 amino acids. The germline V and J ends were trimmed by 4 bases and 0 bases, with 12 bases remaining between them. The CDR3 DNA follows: TGCGCCAGCAGCCCTTCCGCGGGCAGCACAGATACGCAGTATTTT. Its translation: CASSPSAGSTDTQYF.

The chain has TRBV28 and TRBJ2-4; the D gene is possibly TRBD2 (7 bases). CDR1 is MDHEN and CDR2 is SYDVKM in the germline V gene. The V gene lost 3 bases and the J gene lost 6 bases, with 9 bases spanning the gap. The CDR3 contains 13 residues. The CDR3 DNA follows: TGTGCCAGCAGTTTCGCGGGGGCAAACATTCAGTACTTC. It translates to CASSFAGANIQYF.

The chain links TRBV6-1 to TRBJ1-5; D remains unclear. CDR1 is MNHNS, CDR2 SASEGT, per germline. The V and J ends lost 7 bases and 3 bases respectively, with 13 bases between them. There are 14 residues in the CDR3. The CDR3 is CASTGISDNQPQHF. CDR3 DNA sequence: TGTGCCAGCACCGGGATCTCGGACAATCAGCCCCAGCATTTT.

CDR3: CASSFGAGYEQYF. The DNA of the CDR3 is TGTGCCAGCAGTTTTGGGGCAGGCTACGAGCAGTACTTC. The rearrangement joins TRBV27 to TRBJ2-7, with D possibly TRBD1 on 5 matching bases. Germline CDR1 is MNHEY and CDR2 is SMNVEV (reference sequence). Trimming removed 3 bases from V and 3 bases from J, with 9 bases in between. The CDR3 covers 13 residues.

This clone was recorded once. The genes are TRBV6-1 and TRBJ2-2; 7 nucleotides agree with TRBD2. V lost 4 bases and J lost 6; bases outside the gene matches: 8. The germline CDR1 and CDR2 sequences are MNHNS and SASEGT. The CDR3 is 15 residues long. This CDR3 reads CASSAREGGAGELFF. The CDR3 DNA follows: TGTGCCAGCAGTGCGAGAGAGGGAGGGGCCGGGGAGCTGTTTTTT.

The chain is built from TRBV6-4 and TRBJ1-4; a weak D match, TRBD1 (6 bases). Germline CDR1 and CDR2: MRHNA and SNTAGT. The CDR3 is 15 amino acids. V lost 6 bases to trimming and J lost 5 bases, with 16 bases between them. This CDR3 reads CASREAGVRNEKLFF. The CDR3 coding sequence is TGTGCCAGCAGAGAAGCAGGGGTTCGGAATGAAAAACTGTTTTTT.

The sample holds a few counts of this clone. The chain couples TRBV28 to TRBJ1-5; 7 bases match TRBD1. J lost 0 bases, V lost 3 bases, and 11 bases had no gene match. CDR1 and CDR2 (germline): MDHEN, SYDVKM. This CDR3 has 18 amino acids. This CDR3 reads CASSFQGQVVYSNQPQHF. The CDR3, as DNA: TGTGCCAGCAGTTTCCAAGGACAGGTCGTTTATAGCAATCAGCCCCAGCATTTT.

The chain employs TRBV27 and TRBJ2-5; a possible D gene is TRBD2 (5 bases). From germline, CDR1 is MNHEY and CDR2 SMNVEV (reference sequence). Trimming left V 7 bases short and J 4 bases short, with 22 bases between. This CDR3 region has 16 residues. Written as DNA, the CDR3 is TGTGCCAGCACCCCCCGAAGTGGACTTCGGAGAGAGACCCAGTACTTC. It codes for CASTPRSGLRRETQYF.

The chain's CDR3 is CAWKEQVGTEAFF. In nucleotides, the CDR3 is TGTGCCTGGAAGGAACAGGTGGGCACTGAAGCTTTCTTT. The chain combines TRBV30 with TRBJ1-1; the D gene is possibly TRBD1 (5 bases). Germline assignment: CDR1 GTSNPN and CDR2 SVGIG (reference sequence). Trimming stripped 4 bases from V and 4 bases from J, with 13 bases between. This CDR3 region has 13 residues.

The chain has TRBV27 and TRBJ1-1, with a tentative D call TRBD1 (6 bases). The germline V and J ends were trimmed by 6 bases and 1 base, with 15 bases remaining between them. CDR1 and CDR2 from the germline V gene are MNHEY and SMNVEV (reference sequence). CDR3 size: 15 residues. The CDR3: CASRPGAGGNTEAFF. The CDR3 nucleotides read TGTGCCAGCAGACCAGGGGCGGGAGGGAACACTGAAGCTTTCTTT.

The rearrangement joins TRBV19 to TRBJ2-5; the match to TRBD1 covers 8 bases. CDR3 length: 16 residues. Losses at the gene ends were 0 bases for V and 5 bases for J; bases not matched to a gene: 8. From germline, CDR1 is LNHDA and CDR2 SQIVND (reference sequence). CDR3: CASSIEYRGSGETQYF. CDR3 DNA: TGTGCCAGTAGTATAGAGTACAGGGGGTCGGGGGAGACCCAGTACTTC.

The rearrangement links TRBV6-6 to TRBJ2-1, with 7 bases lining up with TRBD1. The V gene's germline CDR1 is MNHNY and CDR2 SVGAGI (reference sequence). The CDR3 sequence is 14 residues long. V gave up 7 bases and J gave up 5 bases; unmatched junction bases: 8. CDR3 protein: CASNPGQRNNEQFF. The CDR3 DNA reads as TGTGCCAGCAACCCGGGACAGAGGAACAATGAGCAGTTCTTC.

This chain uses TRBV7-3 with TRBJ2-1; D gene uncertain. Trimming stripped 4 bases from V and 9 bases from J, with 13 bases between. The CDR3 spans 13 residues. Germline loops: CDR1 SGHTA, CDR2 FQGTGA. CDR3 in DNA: TGTGCCAGCAGCTCCCAGTATAGCAGTGAGCAGTTCTTC. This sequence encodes CASSSQYSSEQFF.

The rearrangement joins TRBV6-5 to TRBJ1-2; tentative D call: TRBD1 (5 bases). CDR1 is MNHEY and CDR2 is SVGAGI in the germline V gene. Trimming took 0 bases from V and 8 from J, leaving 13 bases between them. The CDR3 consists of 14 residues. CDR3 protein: CASSYSSRVGGYTF. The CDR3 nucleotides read TGTGCCAGCAGTTACTCGAGCAGGGTGGGCGGCTACACCTTC.

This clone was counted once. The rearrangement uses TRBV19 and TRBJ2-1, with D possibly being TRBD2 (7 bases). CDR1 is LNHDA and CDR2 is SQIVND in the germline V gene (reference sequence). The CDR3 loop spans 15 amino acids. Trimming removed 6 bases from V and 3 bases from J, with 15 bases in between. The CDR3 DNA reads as TGTGCCAGTAGCGGGGGCGGGGGCCTCTACAATGAGCAGTTCTTC. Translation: CASSGGGGLYNEQFF.

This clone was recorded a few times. This CDR3 reads CASSFGTSSAGELFF. CDR3 nucleotides: TGTGCCAGCAGTTTTGGGACTAGCAGTGCCGGGGAGCTGTTTTTT. The gene calls are TRBV28 and TRBJ2-2; 9 positions match TRBD2. Trimming at V came to 3 bases and at J to 6 bases, leaving 5 bases not matched to a gene. The germline gives CDR1 MDHEN, CDR2 SYDVKM. The CDR3 extends over 15 amino acids.

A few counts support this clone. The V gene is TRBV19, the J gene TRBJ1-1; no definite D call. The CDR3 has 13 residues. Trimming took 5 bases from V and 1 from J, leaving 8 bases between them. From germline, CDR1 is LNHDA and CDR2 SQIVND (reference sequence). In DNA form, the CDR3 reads TGTGCCAGTAGTGGGCCCCGGAACACTGAAGCTTTCTTT. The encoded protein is CASSGPRNTEAFF.

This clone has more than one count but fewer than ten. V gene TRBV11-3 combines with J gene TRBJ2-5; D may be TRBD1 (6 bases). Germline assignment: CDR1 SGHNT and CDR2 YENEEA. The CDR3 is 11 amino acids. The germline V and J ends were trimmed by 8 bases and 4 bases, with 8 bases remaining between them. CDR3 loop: CASEGGETQYF. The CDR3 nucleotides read TGTGCCAGCGAAGGGGGAGAGACCCAGTACTTC. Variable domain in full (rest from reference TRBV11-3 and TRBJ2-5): EAGVVQSPRYKIIEKKQPVAFWCNPISGHNTLYWYLQNLGQGPELLIRYENEEAVDDSQLPKDRFSAERLKGVDSTLKIQPAELGDSAVYLCASEGGETQYFGPGTRLLVL.

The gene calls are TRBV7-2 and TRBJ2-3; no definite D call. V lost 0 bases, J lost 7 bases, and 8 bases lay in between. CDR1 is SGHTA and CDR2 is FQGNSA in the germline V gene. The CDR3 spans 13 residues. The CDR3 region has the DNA TGTGCCAGCAGCTTAGCCAGGTCTTATACGCAGTATTTT. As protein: CASSLARSYTQYF.

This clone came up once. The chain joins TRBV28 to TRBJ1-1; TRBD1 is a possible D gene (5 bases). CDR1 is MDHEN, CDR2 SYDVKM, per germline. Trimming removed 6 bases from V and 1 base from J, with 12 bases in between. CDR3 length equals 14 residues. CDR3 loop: CASSRRAPNTEAFF. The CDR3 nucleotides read TGTGCCAGCAGCCGCAGGGCCCCGAACACTGAAGCTTTCTTT. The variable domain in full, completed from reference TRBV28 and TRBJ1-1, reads DVKVTQSSRYLVKRTGEKVFLECVQDMDHENMFWYRQDPGLGLRLIYFSYDVKMKEKGDIPEGYSVSREKKERFSLILESASTNQTSMYLCASSRRAPNTEAFFGQGTRLTVV.

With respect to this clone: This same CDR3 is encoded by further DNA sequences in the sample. CDR3 sequence reads: CASSLGTGGYEQYF. The CDR3 DNA sequence: TGCGCCAGCAGCTTGGGGACAGGGGGGTACGAGCAGTACTTC. The rearrangement links TRBV5-1 to TRBJ2-7; TRBD1 aligns across 10 bases. The V segment lost 0 bases and the J segment 4 bases; nucleotides outside the gene matches: 1. This CDR3 region has 14 residues. Germline V lookup: CDR1 SGHRS, CDR2 YFSETQ.

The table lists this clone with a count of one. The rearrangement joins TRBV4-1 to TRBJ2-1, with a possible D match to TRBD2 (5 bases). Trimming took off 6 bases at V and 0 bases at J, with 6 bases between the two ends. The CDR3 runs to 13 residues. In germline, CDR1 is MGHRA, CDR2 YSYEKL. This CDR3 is CASRGSSYNEQFF. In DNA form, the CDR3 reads TGCGCCAGCAGAGGGAGCTCCTACAATGAGCAGTTCTTC.